These T cell receptor beta chains were read from a single sample in a study of response to subunit inactivated influenza vaccine. TCRdb reanalysed the RT-PCR reads using MiXCR and keeps one entry per CDR3 protein. The sample lists hundreds of thousands of distinct CDR3 sequences, about 10% occurring once. These same records also appear under a second study, on T cells expressing NK-cell markers.

This material consisted of PBMCs from blood, taken on the day of vaccination. The receptors stem from a man aged 50 to 60 who received an inactivated influenza vaccine. Both conserved end residues are part of each CDR3. Fields, in order: V gene, clone size, J gene, D gene, CDR3 protein, CDR3 DNA. D genes are given only for firm matches. Clone sizes are given selectively: once, few, many, or a class where the clone is expanded.

v_gene: TRBV27; abundance: NA; j_gene: TRBJ2-3; d_gene: TRBD1; CDR3aa: CASSFPPGQTQYF; CDR3nt: TGTGCCAGCAGTTTCCCCCCGGGACAGACGCAGTATTTT
v_gene: TRBV7-2; abundance: few; j_gene: TRBJ2-5; d_gene: TRBD2; CDR3aa: CASTTGLEGETQYF; CDR3nt: TGTGCCAGCACCACCGGACTAGAGGGAGAGACCCAGTACTTC
v_gene: TRBV12-3/TRBV12-4; abundance: many; j_gene: TRBJ2-7; d_gene: TRBD2; CDR3aa: CASSPSGGYEQYF; CDR3nt: TGCGCCAGCAGCCCTAGCGGGGGCTACGAGCAGTACTTC
v_gene: TRBV7-9; abundance: few; j_gene: TRBJ2-1; d_gene: NA; CDR3aa: CASSLGWYNEQFF; CDR3nt: TGTGCCAGCAGCTTAGGCTGGTACAATGAGCAGTTCTTC
v_gene: TRBV20-1; abundance: few; j_gene: TRBJ2-5; d_gene: TRBD1; CDR3aa: CSARLTGGRETQYF; CDR3nt: TGCAGTGCAAGACTCACAGGGGGCCGAGAGACCCAGTACTTC
v_gene: TRBV6-1; abundance: NA; j_gene: TRBJ1-4; d_gene: NA; CDR3aa: CASKDPGRINEKLFF; CDR3nt: TGTGCCAGCAAGGATCCGGGACGAATTAATGAAAAACTGTTTTTT
v_gene: TRBV10-3; abundance: NA; j_gene: TRBJ2-1; d_gene: TRBD2; CDR3aa: CAISDNPSGGINEQFF; CDR3nt: TGTGCCATCAGTGATAATCCTAGCGGCGGGATCAATGAGCAGTTCTTC
v_gene: TRBV10-3; abundance: NA; j_gene: TRBJ2-5; d_gene: TRBD1; CDR3aa: CAISAGTDGETQYF; CDR3nt: TGTGCCATCAGCGCCGGGACAGACGGAGAGACCCAGTACTTC
v_gene: TRBV5-1; abundance: few; j_gene: TRBJ2-1; d_gene: TRBD2; CDR3aa: CASRGLAGSYNEQFF; CDR3nt: TGCGCCAGCAGGGGACTAGCGGGCTCCTACAATGAGCAGTTCTTC
v_gene: TRBV5-5; abundance: NA; j_gene: TRBJ1-1; d_gene: TRBD1; CDR3aa: CASSHNLGQGTEAFF; CDR3nt: TGTGCCAGCAGCCACAATCTGGGACAGGGGACTGAAGCTTTCTTT
v_gene: TRBV6-5; abundance: many; j_gene: TRBJ2-3; d_gene: NA; CDR3aa: CASSYSGRSTDTQYF; CDR3nt: TGTGCCAGCAGTTACTCGGGGCGTAGCACAGATACGCAGTATTTT
v_gene: TRBV7-2; abundance: NA; j_gene: TRBJ2-7; d_gene: TRBD1; CDR3aa: CASRPDRAAYEQYF; CDR3nt: TGTGCCAGCAGACCGGACAGGGCGGCCTACGAGCAGTACTTC
v_gene: TRBV5-6; abundance: many; j_gene: TRBJ1-1; d_gene: NA; CDR3aa: CASRGGPGPAFF; CDR3nt: TGTGCCAGCAGGGGAGGCCCGGGTCCAGCTTTCTTT
v_gene: TRBV14; abundance: few; j_gene: TRBJ2-7; d_gene: TRBD1; CDR3aa: CASSSPRDRSSYEQYF; CDR3nt: TGTGCCAGCAGCTCACCCCGGGACAGGAGCTCCTACGAGCAGTACTTC
v_gene: TRBV6-1; abundance: few; j_gene: TRBJ2-2; d_gene: TRBD1; CDR3aa: CASRRTGTGDTGELFF; CDR3nt: TGTGCCAGCAGGCGCACCGGGACAGGCGACACCGGGGAGCTGTTTTTT
v_gene: TRBV5-1; abundance: NA; j_gene: TRBJ2-1; d_gene: NA; CDR3aa: CASSFRSISYNEQFF; CDR3nt: TGCGCCAGCAGCTTTAGGAGTATATCCTACAATGAGCAGTTCTTC
v_gene: TRBV28; abundance: few; j_gene: TRBJ2-1; d_gene: TRBD2; CDR3aa: CASSQPTAGGGYNEQFF; CDR3nt: TGTGCCAGCAGTCAACCCACGGCGGGAGGTGGGTACAATGAGCAGTTCTTC
v_gene: TRBV24-1; abundance: few; j_gene: TRBJ2-1; d_gene: TRBD2; CDR3aa: CATSDSAGGYMNEQFF; CDR3nt: TGTGCCACCAGTGACTCAGCGGGAGGGTATATGAATGAGCAGTTCTTC
v_gene: TRBV10-3; abundance: NA; j_gene: TRBJ2-3; d_gene: NA; CDR3aa: CAIALDFASTDTQYF; CDR3nt: TGTGCCATCGCGTTAGACTTCGCTAGCACAGATACGCAGTATTTT
v_gene: TRBV2; abundance: many; j_gene: TRBJ2-7; d_gene: TRBD1; CDR3aa: CASKPDRGSYEQYF; CDR3nt: TGTGCCAGCAAGCCAGACAGGGGGTCCTACGAGCAGTACTTC
v_gene: TRBV7-9; abundance: NA; j_gene: TRBJ2-3; d_gene: TRBD2; CDR3aa: CASSLGPSGSTDTQYF; CDR3nt: TGTGCCAGCAGCTTAGGCCCTAGCGGGAGCACAGATACGCAGTATTTT
v_gene: TRBV4-3; abundance: NA; j_gene: TRBJ2-1; d_gene: NA; CDR3aa: CASSQEEVRPYNEQFF; CDR3nt: TGCGCCAGCAGCCAAGAAGAGGTAAGACCCTACAATGAGCAGTTCTTC
v_gene: TRBV29-1; abundance: few; j_gene: TRBJ2-7; d_gene: TRBD2; CDR3aa: CSVERLAGGSYEQYF; CDR3nt: TGCAGCGTTGAAAGACTAGCGGGGGGCTCCTACGAGCAGTACTTC
v_gene: TRBV29-1; abundance: many; j_gene: TRBJ2-5; d_gene: NA; CDR3aa: CSVDEGGFETQYF; CDR3nt: TGCAGCGTTGACGAAGGGGGGTTTGAGACCCAGTACTTC
v_gene: TRBV29-1; abundance: few; j_gene: TRBJ2-5; d_gene: NA; CDR3aa: CSGQNQETQYF; CDR3nt: TGCAGCGGGCAGAACCAAGAGACCCAGTACTTC
v_gene: TRBV7-9; abundance: many; j_gene: TRBJ2-7; d_gene: TRBD1; CDR3aa: CASSPRGQHPYEQYF; CDR3nt: TGTGCCAGCAGCCCTCGGGGACAGCACCCCTACGAGCAGTACTTC
v_gene: TRBV11-2; abundance: few; j_gene: TRBJ2-3; d_gene: TRBD2; CDR3aa: CASSFPEAGGTTDTQYF; CDR3nt: TGTGCCAGCAGCTTCCCTGAAGCGGGGGGAACCACAGATACGCAGTATTTT
v_gene: TRBV12-3/TRBV12-4; abundance: few; j_gene: TRBJ1-4; d_gene: NA; CDR3aa: CASRPGSSNEKLFF; CDR3nt: TGTGCCAGCAGACCAGGGTCCTCTAATGAAAAACTGTTTTTT
v_gene: TRBV9; abundance: NA; j_gene: TRBJ2-1; d_gene: TRBD2; CDR3aa: CASSVVAGGIYNEQFF; CDR3nt: TGTGCCAGCAGCGTAGTAGCGGGAGGCATATACAATGAGCAGTTCTTC
v_gene: TRBV5-1; abundance: NA; j_gene: TRBJ2-2; d_gene: NA; CDR3aa: CASSALPQDGTGELFF; CDR3nt: TGCGCCAGCAGCGCCCTCCCCCAGGACGGCACCGGGGAGCTGTTTTTT
v_gene: TRBV12-3/TRBV12-4; abundance: few; j_gene: TRBJ1-1; d_gene: NA; CDR3aa: CASSSLSTEAFF; CDR3nt: TGTGCCAGCAGTTCCCTTAGCACTGAAGCTTTCTTT
v_gene: TRBV2; abundance: many; j_gene: TRBJ2-1; d_gene: NA; CDR3aa: CASSELGYNEQFF; CDR3nt: TGTGCCAGCAGTGAATTGGGCTACAATGAGCAGTTCTTC
v_gene: TRBV18; abundance: NA; j_gene: TRBJ1-1; d_gene: NA; CDR3aa: CASSPPQGLNTEAFF; CDR3nt: TGTGCCAGCTCACCTCCACAGGGCCTGAACACTGAAGCTTTCTTT
v_gene: TRBV19; abundance: NA; j_gene: TRBJ2-3; d_gene: NA; CDR3aa: CASSSSSGTQGTDTQYF; CDR3nt: TGTGCCAGTAGTTCCTCGTCAGGTACCCAAGGTACAGATACGCAGTATTTT
v_gene: TRBV6-5; abundance: NA; j_gene: TRBJ2-3; d_gene: TRBD1; CDR3aa: CASSYQGALPDTQYF; CDR3nt: TGTGCCAGCAGTTATCAGGGGGCTTTGCCAGATACGCAGTATTTT
v_gene: TRBV7-8; abundance: many; j_gene: TRBJ2-2; d_gene: NA; CDR3aa: CASGEQSTGELFF; CDR3nt: TGTGCCAGCGGAGAACAGTCCACCGGGGAGCTGTTTTTT
v_gene: TRBV3-1; abundance: NA; j_gene: TRBJ1-1; d_gene: NA; CDR3aa: CASSQVGQGTEAFF; CDR3nt: TGTGCCAGCAGCCAAGTCGGGCAGGGAACTGAAGCTTTCTTT
v_gene: TRBV12-3/TRBV12-4; abundance: NA; j_gene: TRBJ2-2; d_gene: TRBD1; CDR3aa: CASSSSGQGAAGELFF; CDR3nt: TGTGCCAGCAGTTCCAGCGGACAGGGGGCGGCCGGGGAGCTGTTTTTT
v_gene: TRBV4-3; abundance: NA; j_gene: TRBJ2-3; d_gene: NA; CDR3aa: CASSQDRSRDTQYF; CDR3nt: TGCGCCAGCAGCCAAGATCGGTCCCGAGATACGCAGTATTTT
v_gene: TRBV7-6; abundance: few; j_gene: TRBJ2-2; d_gene: NA; CDR3aa: CASSSNRIRELFF; CDR3nt: TGTGCCAGCAGCTCTAATAGGATTAGGGAGCTGTTTTTT
v_gene: TRBV20-1; abundance: NA; j_gene: TRBJ2-7; d_gene: TRBD2; CDR3aa: CSARDLASGDHEQYF; CDR3nt: TGCAGTGCTAGAGATCTGGCTAGCGGGGACCACGAGCAGTACTTC
v_gene: TRBV6-2/TRBV6-3; abundance: many; j_gene: TRBJ1-5; d_gene: TRBD1; CDR3aa: CASSYWDSSNQPQHF; CDR3nt: TGTGCCAGCAGTTACTGGGACAGTAGCAATCAGCCCCAGCATTTT
v_gene: TRBV19; abundance: NA; j_gene: TRBJ2-2; d_gene: TRBD1; CDR3aa: CASSILTGAVTGELFF; CDR3nt: TGTGCCAGTAGTATCCTGACAGGGGCCGTCACCGGGGAGCTGTTTTTT
v_gene: TRBV4-2; abundance: NA; j_gene: TRBJ1-3; d_gene: NA; CDR3aa: CASSQEKHITGNTIYF; CDR3nt: TGTGCCAGCAGCCAAGAGAAGCATATAACCGGAAACACCATATATTTT
v_gene: TRBV15; abundance: NA; j_gene: TRBJ1-4; d_gene: NA; CDR3aa: CATGRGGGSNEKLFF; CDR3nt: TGTGCCACGGGCCGGGGAGGAGGCTCTAATGAAAAACTGTTTTTT
v_gene: TRBV30; abundance: few; j_gene: TRBJ1-3; d_gene: NA; CDR3aa: CAWTPDSTRNTIYF; CDR3nt: TGTGCCTGGACCCCAGACAGCACGAGAAACACCATATATTTT
v_gene: TRBV28; abundance: NA; j_gene: TRBJ2-3; d_gene: NA; CDR3aa: CASSSPGGPHTDTQYF; CDR3nt: TGTGCCAGCAGTTCCCCTGGGGGCCCCCACACAGATACGCAGTATTTT
v_gene: TRBV10-3; abundance: NA; j_gene: TRBJ1-1; d_gene: NA; CDR3aa: CAIRRIIDTEAFF; CDR3nt: TGTGCCATCAGGAGGATCATTGACACTGAAGCTTTCTTT
v_gene: TRBV11-1; abundance: NA; j_gene: TRBJ2-3; d_gene: TRBD2; CDR3aa: CASSLAGGTSGAVNTQYF; CDR3nt: TGTGCCAGCAGCTTAGCGGGAGGGACTAGCGGGGCCGTGAATACGCAGTATTTT
v_gene: TRBV7-9; abundance: NA; j_gene: TRBJ2-5; d_gene: NA; CDR3aa: CASSLAFAGGETQYF; CDR3nt: TGTGCCAGCAGCTTAGCGTTTGCAGGGGGGGAGACCCAGTACTTC
v_gene: TRBV6-2/TRBV6-3; abundance: few; j_gene: TRBJ2-1; d_gene: TRBD2; CDR3aa: CASSPKTSGWRREQFF; CDR3nt: TGTGCCAGCAGTCCCAAGACTAGCGGGTGGAGGCGTGAGCAGTTCTTC
v_gene: TRBV9; abundance: NA; j_gene: TRBJ2-3; d_gene: TRBD1; CDR3aa: CASSGQGASTGTDTQYF; CDR3nt: TGTGCCAGCAGCGGTCAGGGGGCGTCTACCGGCACAGATACGCAGTATTTT
v_gene: TRBV30; abundance: few; j_gene: TRBJ2-1; d_gene: NA; CDR3aa: CAWSAGLSSYNEQFF; CDR3nt: TGTGCCTGGAGCGCGGGGCTGAGCTCCTACAATGAGCAGTTCTTC
v_gene: TRBV12-3/TRBV12-4; abundance: NA; j_gene: TRBJ2-1; d_gene: NA; CDR3aa: CASSSLRELSYNEQFF; CDR3nt: TGTGCCAGCAGTTCCCTCAGGGAACTATCCTACAATGAGCAGTTCTTC
v_gene: TRBV20-1; abundance: many; j_gene: TRBJ2-1; d_gene: NA; CDR3aa: CSAEGRLINNEQFF; CDR3nt: TGCAGTGCCGAGGGACGGTTAATTAACAATGAGCAGTTCTTC
v_gene: TRBV6-2/TRBV6-3; abundance: NA; j_gene: TRBJ2-5; d_gene: NA; CDR3aa: CASSPPAETQYF; CDR3nt: TGTGCCAGCAGTCCCCCAGCCGAGACCCAGTACTTC